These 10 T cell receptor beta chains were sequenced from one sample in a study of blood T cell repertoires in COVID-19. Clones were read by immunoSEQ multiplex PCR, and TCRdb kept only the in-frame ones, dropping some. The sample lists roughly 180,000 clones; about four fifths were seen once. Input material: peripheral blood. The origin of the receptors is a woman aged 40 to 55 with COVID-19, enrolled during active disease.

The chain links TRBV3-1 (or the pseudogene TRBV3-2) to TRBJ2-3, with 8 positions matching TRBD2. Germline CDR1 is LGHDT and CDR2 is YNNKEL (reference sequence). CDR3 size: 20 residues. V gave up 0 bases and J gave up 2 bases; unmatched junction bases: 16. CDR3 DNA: TGTGCCAGCAGCCAAGATATTTCCGAATTCGGCGGGGGGAACACAGATACGCAGTATTTT. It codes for CASSQDISEFGGGNTDTQYF.

The CDR3 spells CAISESGLAGLDEQFF. The CDR3 nucleotides are TGTGCCATCAGTGAGTCAGGGCTAGCGGGATTGGATGAGCAGTTCTTC. The V call is TRBV10-3, the J call TRBJ2-1; 9 bases agree with TRBD2. V was pared by 0 bases and J by 8 bases, with 8 bases of the junction left unmatched. Per germline, CDR1 ENHRY and CDR2 SYGVKD. The CDR3 covers 16 residues.

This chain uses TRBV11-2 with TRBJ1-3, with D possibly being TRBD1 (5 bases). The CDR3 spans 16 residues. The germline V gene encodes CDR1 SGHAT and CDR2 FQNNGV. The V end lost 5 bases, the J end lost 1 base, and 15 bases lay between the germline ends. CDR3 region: CASSPTPRTSGNTIYF. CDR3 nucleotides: TGTGCCAGCAGCCCAACCCCCCGGACATCTGGAAACACCATATATTTT.

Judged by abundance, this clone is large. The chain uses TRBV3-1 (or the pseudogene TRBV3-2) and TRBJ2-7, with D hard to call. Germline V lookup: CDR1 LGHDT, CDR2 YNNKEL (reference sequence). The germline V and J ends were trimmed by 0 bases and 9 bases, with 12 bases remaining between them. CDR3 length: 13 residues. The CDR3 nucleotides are TGTGCCAGCAGCCAAGATTATCCGACACCGCAGTACTTC. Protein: CASSQDYPTPQYF.

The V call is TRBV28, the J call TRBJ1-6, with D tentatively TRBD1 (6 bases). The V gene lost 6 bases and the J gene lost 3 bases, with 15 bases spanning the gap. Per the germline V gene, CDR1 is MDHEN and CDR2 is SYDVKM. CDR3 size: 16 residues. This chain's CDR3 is CASRSGAIVYNSPLHF. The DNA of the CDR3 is TGTGCCAGCAGATCAGGGGCAATAGTCTATAATTCACCCCTCCACTTT. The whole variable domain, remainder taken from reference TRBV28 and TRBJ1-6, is DVKVTQSSRYLVKRTGEKVFLECVQDMDHENMFWYRQDPGLGLRLIYFSYDVKMKEKGDIPEGYSVSREKKERFSLILESASTNQTSMYLCASRSGAIVYNSPLHFGNGTRLTVT.

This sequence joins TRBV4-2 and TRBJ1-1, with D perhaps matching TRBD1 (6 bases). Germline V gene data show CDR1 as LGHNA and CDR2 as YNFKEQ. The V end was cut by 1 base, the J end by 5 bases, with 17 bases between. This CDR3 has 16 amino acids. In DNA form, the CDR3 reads TGTGCCAGCAGCCAAGGGAGGCAGGGGTGGAGGACTGAAGCTTTCTTT. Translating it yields CASSQGRQGWRTEAFF.

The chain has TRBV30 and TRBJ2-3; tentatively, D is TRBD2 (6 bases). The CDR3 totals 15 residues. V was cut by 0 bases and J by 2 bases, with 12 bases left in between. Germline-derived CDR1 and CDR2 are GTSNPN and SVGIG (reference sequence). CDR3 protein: CAWSVPAGTTDTQYF. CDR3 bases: TGTGCCTGGAGTGTACCAGCGGGTACCACAGATACGCAGTATTTT.

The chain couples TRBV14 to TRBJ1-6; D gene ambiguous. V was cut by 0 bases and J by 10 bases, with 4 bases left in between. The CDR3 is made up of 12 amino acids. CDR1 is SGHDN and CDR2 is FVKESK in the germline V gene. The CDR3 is CASSQDGSPLHF. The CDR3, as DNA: TGTGCCAGCAGCCAAGACGGGTCACCCCTCCACTTT.

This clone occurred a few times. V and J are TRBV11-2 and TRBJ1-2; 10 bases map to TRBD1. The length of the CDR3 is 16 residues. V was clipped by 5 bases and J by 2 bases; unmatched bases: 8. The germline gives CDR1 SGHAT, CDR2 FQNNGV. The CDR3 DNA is TGTGCCAGCAGCCACAAATGGGACAGGGGCAACTATGGCTACACCTTC. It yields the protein CASSHKWDRGNYGYTF.

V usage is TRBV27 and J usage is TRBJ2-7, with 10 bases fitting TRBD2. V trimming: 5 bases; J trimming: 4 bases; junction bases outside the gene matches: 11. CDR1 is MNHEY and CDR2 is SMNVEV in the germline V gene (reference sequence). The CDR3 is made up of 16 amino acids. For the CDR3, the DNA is TGTGCCAGCAGTCCCCCCCGCGGAGCGGGAGGGTACGAGCAGTACTTC. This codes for CASSPPRGAGGYEQYF.